This TCR beta chain was recovered during a study of T cell responses to AZD1222 COVID-19 vaccine. Study in general: Pooling was applied to second doses at about 4 or about 12 weeks.

General observations from the study: The study sampled repertoires only after the peak T cell response.

Worth noting for this clone: Its antigen remains unknown.

The CDR3 length is 15 residues. After removal of 7 bases from V and 5 bases from J, the junction contained 11 bases not matched to a gene. The V gene's germline CDR1 is SGHRS and CDR2 YFSETQ. TCRdb's copy holds only in-frame clones and misses some; the assay was immunoSEQ multiplex PCR. The sample lists more than 110,000 clones, approximately 86% occurring once. Sequencing was performed on peripheral blood, taken on day 0 of AZD1222 vaccination. The rearrangement links TRBV5-1 to TRBJ2-7, with TRBD2 identical over 11 bases. The origin of this receptor is an adult in good health. CDR3 sequence reads: CASREELAGVNEQYF. The CDR3 coding sequence is TGCGCCAGCCGGGAGGAACTAGCGGGAGTTAACGAGCAGTACTTC.